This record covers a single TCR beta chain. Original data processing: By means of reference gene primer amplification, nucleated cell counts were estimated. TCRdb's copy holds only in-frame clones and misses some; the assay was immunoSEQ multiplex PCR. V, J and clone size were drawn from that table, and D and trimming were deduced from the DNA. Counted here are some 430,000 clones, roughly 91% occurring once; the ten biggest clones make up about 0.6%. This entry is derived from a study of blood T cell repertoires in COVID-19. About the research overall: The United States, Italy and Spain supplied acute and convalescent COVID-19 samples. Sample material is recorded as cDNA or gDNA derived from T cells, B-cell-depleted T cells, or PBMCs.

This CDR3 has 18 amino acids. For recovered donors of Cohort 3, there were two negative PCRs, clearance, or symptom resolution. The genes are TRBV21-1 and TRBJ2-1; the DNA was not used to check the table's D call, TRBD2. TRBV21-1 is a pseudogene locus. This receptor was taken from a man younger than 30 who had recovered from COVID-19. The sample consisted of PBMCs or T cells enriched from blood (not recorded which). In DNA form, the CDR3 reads TGTGCCAGCACCCAGCGGGGCGGGAGGGCCTTGTATGGCAATGAGCAGTTCTTC. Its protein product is CASTQRGGRALYGNEQFF.